The present T cell receptor beta chain was sequenced within a study of cytotoxic CD8 clonotypes in ibrutinib-treated CLL. Turning to the study itself: Response sampling took place at median 12 months of treatment, range 6 to 36. Study observations and caveats: T-cell clonality at baseline went above that of age-matched healthy donors and rose and fell with circulating CD8+ T-cell counts.

After removal of 6 bases from V and 1 base from J, the junction contained 6 bases not matched to a gene. CDR1 and CDR2 (germline): MDHEN, SYDVKM. This CDR3 has 15 amino acids. Data came from immunoSEQ multiplex PCR; TCRdb stores just in-frame clones and leaves some out. The sample carries over 100,000 clones, approximately 85% recorded once. Concerning this clone itself: The target antigen is unknown.

The TCR comes from a human donor with chronic lymphocytic leukemia. The chain links TRBV28 to TRBJ1-3; 7 bases line up with TRBD1. This specimen consisted of PBMCs, obtained after 24 months of ibrutinib treatment. CDR3 sequence (DNA): TGTGCCAGCAGGACGACAGGGAAGTCTGGAAACACCATATATTTT. Translation gives CASRTTGKSGNTIYF.